This record looks at one T cell receptor beta chain sequence and its context. Its specificity is unknown. The CDR3 is 14 amino acids. CDR1 and CDR2 from the germline V gene are SGHRS and YFSETQ. Trimming left V 9 bases short and J 3 bases short, with 15 bases between. The record originates from a study of cytomegalovirus exposure and HLA in healthy donors. Study results and caveats: TCR beta sequences numbering roughly 16,000 were associated with HLA alleles at 0.05 false discovery rate in a later analysis. Cytomegalovirus status, reportedly, was diagnosed with high specificity and sensitivity by the classifier. Rare TCR sequences predominated, though certain public TCRs were found in many donors.

Use of 60 Vbeta and 13 Jbeta primers characterized the PCR. Method: immunoSEQ multiplex PCR; TCRdb's copy keeps in-frame clones and lacks some. The sample has about 130,000 clones, under 12% seen once. This TCR derives from a woman younger than 30 in good health and CMV-seropositive. The gene calls are TRBV5-1 and TRBJ2-2, with D unresolved. Sequencing used PBMCs. CDR3 protein: CANDPGVDTGELFF. In DNA form, the CDR3 reads TGCGCCAACGACCCAGGTGTAGACACCGGGGAGCTGTTTTTT.